Many counts were recorded for the clone carrying this T cell receptor (beta chain). This sample was taken from a study of CD8 T cells in ankylosing spondylitis. In germline, CDR1 is LGHNA, CDR2 YSLEER. CDR3 size: 14 residues. Trimming took off 0 bases at V and 8 bases at J, with 11 bases between the two ends. TCRdb redid the calling of the 5' RACE reads with MiXCR, one entry per CDR3 protein. The sample holds 30,000 to 45,000 distinct CDR3 sequences, over 5.5% seen once. This clonotype originated in a male donor with ankylosing spondylitis or in good health (not recorded which). The material sequenced was blood, either unsorted or a sorted T cell fraction (not recorded which). The chain carries TRBV4-3 and TRBJ2-1; the D gene is possibly TRBD1 (5 bases). CDR3 sequence (DNA): TGCGCCAGCAGCCAAGATCTTCAGGGCGATGAGCAGTTCTTC. This gives the protein CASSQDLQGDEQFF.